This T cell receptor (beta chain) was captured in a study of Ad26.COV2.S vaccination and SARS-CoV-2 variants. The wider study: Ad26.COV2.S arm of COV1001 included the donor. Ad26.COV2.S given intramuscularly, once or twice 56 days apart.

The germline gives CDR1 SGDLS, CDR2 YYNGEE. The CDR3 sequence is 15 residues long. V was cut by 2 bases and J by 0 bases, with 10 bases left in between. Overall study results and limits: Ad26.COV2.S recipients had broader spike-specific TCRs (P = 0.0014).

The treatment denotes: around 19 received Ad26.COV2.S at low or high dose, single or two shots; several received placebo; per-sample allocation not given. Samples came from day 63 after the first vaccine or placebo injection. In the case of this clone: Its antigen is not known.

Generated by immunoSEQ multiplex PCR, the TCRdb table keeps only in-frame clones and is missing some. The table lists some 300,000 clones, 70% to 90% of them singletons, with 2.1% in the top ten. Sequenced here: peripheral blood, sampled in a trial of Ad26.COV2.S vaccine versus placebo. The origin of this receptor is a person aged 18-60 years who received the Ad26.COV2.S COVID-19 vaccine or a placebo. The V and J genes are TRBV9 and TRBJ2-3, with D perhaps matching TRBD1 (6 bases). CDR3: CASSVSGQSTDTQYF. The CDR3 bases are TGTGCCAGCAGCGTCTCTGGACAGAGCACAGATACGCAGTATTTT.